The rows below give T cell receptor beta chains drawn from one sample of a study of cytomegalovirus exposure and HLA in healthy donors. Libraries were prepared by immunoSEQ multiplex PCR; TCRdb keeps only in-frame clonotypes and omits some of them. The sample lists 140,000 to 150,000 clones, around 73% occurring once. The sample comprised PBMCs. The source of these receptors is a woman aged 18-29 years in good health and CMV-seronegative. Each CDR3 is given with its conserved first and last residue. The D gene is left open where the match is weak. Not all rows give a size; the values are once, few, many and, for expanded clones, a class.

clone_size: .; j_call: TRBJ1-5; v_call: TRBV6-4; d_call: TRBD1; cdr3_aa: CASSPGQGQPPQHF; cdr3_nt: TGTGCCAGCAGCCCGGGACAGGGCCAACCCCCCCAGCATTTT
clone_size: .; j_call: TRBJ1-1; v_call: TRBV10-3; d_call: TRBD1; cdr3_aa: CATTPNPGQRNTEAFF; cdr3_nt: TGTGCCACTACCCCGAATCCGGGACAGAGGAACACTGAAGCTTTCTTT
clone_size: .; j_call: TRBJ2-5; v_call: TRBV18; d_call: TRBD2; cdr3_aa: CASSSTSGVGETQYF; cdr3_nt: TGTGCCAGCTCATCGACTAGCGGGGTCGGGGAGACCCAGTACTTC
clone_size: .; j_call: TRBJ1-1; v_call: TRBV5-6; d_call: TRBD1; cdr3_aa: CASSLGDRGEAFF; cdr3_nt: TGTGCCAGCAGCTTGGGGGACAGGGGCGAAGCTTTCTTT
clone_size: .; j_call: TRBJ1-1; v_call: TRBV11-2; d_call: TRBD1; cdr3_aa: CASHTGDRTEAFF; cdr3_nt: TGTGCCAGCCATACAGGGGATCGAACTGAAGCTTTCTTT
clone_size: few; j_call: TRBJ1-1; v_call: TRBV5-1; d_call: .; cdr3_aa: CASSLGMTAEAFF; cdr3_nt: TGCGCCAGCAGCTTGGGAATGACAGCTGAAGCTTTCTTT
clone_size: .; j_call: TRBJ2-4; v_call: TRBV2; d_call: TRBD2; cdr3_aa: CASSELAGGPGNIQYF; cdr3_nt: TGTGCCAGCAGTGAGCTGGCGGGGGGGCCTGGAAACATTCAGTACTTC
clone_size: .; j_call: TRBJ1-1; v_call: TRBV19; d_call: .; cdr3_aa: CASSMRRGTLNTEAFF; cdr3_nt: TGTGCCAGTAGTATGCGGCGGGGGACACTGAACACTGAAGCTTTCTTT
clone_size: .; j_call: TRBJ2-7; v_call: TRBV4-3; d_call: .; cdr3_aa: CASSPYLFQGYEQYF; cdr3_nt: TGCGCCAGCAGCCCCTATTTATTCCAGGGCTACGAGCAGTACTTC
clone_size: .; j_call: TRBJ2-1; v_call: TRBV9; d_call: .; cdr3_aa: CASSRGGEAKDEQFF; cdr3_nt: TGTGCCAGCAGCAGGGGAGGAGAGGCTAAGGATGAGCAGTTCTTC
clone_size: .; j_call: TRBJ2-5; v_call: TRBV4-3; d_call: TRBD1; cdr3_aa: CASSQEQGQETQYF; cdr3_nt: TGCGCCAGCAGCCAAGAACAGGGGCAAGAGACCCAGTACTTC
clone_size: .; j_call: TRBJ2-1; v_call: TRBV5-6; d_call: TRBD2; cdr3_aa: CASSKLAGPLDEQFF; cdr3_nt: TGTGCCAGCAGCAAACTAGCGGGGCCCCTCGATGAGCAGTTCTTC
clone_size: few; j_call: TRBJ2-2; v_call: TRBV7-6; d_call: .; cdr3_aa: CASSFRGANTGELFF; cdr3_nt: TGTGCCAGCAGCTTTCGGGGAGCGAACACCGGGGAGCTGTTTTTT
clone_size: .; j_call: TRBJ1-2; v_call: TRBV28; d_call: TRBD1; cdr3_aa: CASSLDDREIYTF; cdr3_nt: TGTGCCAGCAGTTTGGACGACAGGGAGATCTACACCTTC
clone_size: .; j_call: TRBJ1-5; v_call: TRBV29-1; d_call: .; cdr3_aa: CSALQGSNQPQHF; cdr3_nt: TGCAGCGCATTACAGGGTAGCAATCAGCCCCAGCATTTT
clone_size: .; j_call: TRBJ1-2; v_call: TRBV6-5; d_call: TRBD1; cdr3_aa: CASSYEEGADGYTF; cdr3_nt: TGTGCCAGCAGTTACGAAGAGGGGGCGGATGGCTACACCTTC
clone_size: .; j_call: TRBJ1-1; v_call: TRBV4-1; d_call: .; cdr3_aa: CASSQDRALTEAFF; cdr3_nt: TGCGCCAGCAGCCAAGACAGGGCCCTCACTGAAGCTTTCTTT
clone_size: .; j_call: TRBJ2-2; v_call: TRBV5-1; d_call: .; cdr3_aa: CASSLGRGRNTGELFF; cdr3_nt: TGCGCCAGCAGCTTGGGCCGGGGTCGGAACACCGGGGAGCTGTTTTTT
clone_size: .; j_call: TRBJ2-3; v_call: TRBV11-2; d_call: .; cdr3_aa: CASSRGGGAGADTQYF; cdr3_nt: TGTGCCAGCAGCCGGGGCGGGGGCGCGGGTGCAGATACGCAGTATTTT
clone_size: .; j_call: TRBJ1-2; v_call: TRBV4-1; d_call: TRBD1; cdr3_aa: CASSRGQVENYGYTF; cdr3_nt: TGCGCCAGCAGCAGGGGACAGGTGGAAAACTATGGCTACACCTTC
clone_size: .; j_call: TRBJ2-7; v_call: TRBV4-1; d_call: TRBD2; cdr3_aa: CASSIRGGGSSYEQYF; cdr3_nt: TGCGCCAGCAGCATCCGCGGCGGGGGGAGCTCCTACGAGCAGTACTTC
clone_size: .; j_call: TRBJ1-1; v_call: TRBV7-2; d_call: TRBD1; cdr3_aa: CASSLDQGATEAFF; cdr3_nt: TGTGCCAGCAGCTTAGATCAGGGGGCCACTGAAGCTTTCTTT
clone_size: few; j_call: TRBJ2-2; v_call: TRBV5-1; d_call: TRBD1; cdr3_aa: CASSPSGTAYTGELFF; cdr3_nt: TGCGCCAGCAGCCCCTCGGGGACAGCCTACACCGGGGAGCTGTTTTTT
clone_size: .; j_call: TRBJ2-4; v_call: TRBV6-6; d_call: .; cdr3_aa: CASSYWGQGTGNIQYF; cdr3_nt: TGTGCCAGCAGTTACTGGGGTCAGGGGACGGGGAACATTCAGTACTTC
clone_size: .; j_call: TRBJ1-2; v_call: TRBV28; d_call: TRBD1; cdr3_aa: CASSLLPGGLIHGYTF; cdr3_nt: TGTGCCAGCAGTTTACTACCAGGGGGCTTAATACATGGCTACACCTTC